The 16 T cell receptor beta chains below were found in one sample sequenced in a study of T cell repertoires in cytomegalovirus infection (dated by TCRdb to the late 2010s). Instrument on record: Illumina HiSeq 1500. TCRdb took the public reads, trimmed them with fastp at Q25, ran MiXCR for clone calling and kept in-frame beta chains. Each entry is one CDR3 protein sequence, shown with its most common DNA and genes. Recorded for this sample are fewer than 300,000 distinct CDR3 sequences; about 26% of them occurred a single time. The top ten clonotypes cover approximately 15% of the sample. Specimen: PBMCs. All receptors derive from a human donor in good health (CMV status not recorded). Some clones in this sample may be carry-over from other donors' samples.

The rearrangement joins TRBV19 to TRBJ2-1; 16 bases line up with TRBD2. There are 21 residues in the CDR3. CDR1 and CDR2 from the germline V gene are LNHDA and SQIVND (reference sequence). J lost 6 bases, V lost 1 base, and 15 bases had no gene match. In DNA form, the CDR3 reads TGTGCCAGTAGTATAGTAGTGGGACTAGCGGGAGGGCCGGTTTCCGGCAATGAGCAGTTCTTC. Its protein product is CASSIVVGLAGGPVSGNEQFF. The full variable domain, rest sourced from reference TRBV19 and TRBJ2-1, is DGGITQSPKYLFRKEGQNVTLSCEQNLNHDAMYWYRQDPGQGLRLIYYSQIVNDFQKGDIAEGYSVSREKKESFPLTVTSAQKNPTAFYLCASSIVVGLAGGPVSGNEQFFGPGTRLTVL.

In its sample, this clonotype was seen a few times. V is TRBV11-2 and J is TRBJ2-1; 9 bases match TRBD1. Per the germline V gene, CDR1 is SGHAT and CDR2 is FQNNGV. The junction had 11 bases not matched to a gene; V was cut back by 7 bases and J by 7 bases. The CDR3 totals 15 residues. The CDR3 DNA reads TGTGCCAGCAAAATTACAGGGGGCTTGGCAAATGAGCAGTTCTTC. Translation: CASKITGGLANEQFF.

The CDR3 here is CASSLYPGLGSGNTIYF. DNA for the CDR3: TGCGCCAGCAGCTTGTATCCGGGATTGGGCTCTGGAAACACCATATATTTT. V is TRBV5-1 and J is TRBJ1-3; D is unresolved. The CDR3 length is 17 residues. V dropped 1 base and J dropped 0 bases, with 14 bases sitting between them. Germline assignment: CDR1 SGHRS and CDR2 YFSETQ.

The rearrangement joins TRBV7-6 to TRBJ1-1; D not resolved. The ends were cut back, 1 base at V and 0 bases at J, with 15 bases in the middle. This CDR3 region has 17 residues. Germline V gene lookup returns CDR1 SGHVS and CDR2 FNYEAQ. DNA of the CDR3: TGTGCCAGCAGCTTAGTCACCCCCAGCCTAATGAACACTGAAGCTTTCTTT. Residues: CASSLVTPSLMNTEAFF.

J is TRBJ2-7 and V is TRBV29-1, with D uncertain. Germline V CDR1 and CDR2: SQVTM, ANQGSEA. The V end was cut by 5 bases, the J end by 0 bases, with 5 bases between. CDR3 length: 11 amino acids. CDR3 loop: CSVKYSYEQYF. For the CDR3, the DNA is TGCAGCGTTAAGTACTCCTACGAGCAGTACTTC.

V and J are TRBV6-6 and TRBJ2-7; 10 nucleotides align to TRBD1. The V gene end was trimmed by 7 bases and the J gene end by 4 bases; junction bases not matched to a gene: 7. This CDR3 contains 14 residues. The V gene's germline CDR1 is MNHNY and CDR2 SVGAGI (reference sequence). The DNA for the CDR3 is TGTGCCAGCAACCGGGACAGGGGACGATACGAGCAGTACTTC. This translates into CASNRDRGRYEQYF.

This clonotype was picked up many times. This rearrangement joins TRBV7-2 to TRBJ2-7; 8 bases map to TRBD1. Trimming at V came to 5 bases and at J to 2 bases, leaving 8 bases not matched to a gene. CDR1 is SGHTA, CDR2 FQGNSA, per germline. The CDR3 contains 15 residues. The CDR3 protein is CASSTSRQGTYEQYF. CDR3 sequence (DNA): TGTGCCAGCAGCACCTCTCGACAGGGGACCTACGAGCAGTACTTC.

V is TRBV10-3 and J is TRBJ1-1, with D possibly matching TRBD1 (6 bases). Germline CDR1 ENHRY, CDR2 SYGVKD. The CDR3 runs to 17 residues. Trimming cost V 2 bases and J 6 bases, with 22 bases left between them. This CDR3 reads CAISEAQGIRGRSEAFF. For the CDR3, the DNA is TGTGCCATCAGTGAGGCGCAGGGGATCCGAGGAAGGTCTGAAGCTTTCTTT.

In its sample, this clonotype was seen many times. The chain combines TRBV10-3 with TRBJ1-5; D gene ambiguous. Looked up from germline, CDR1 is ENHRY and CDR2 is SYGVKD. The CDR3 spans 14 residues. V shed 3 bases and J shed 0 bases, with 6 bases lying between them. The CDR3 protein is CAISEGDSNQPQHF. CDR3 coding DNA: TGTGCCATCAGTGAAGGAGATAGCAATCAGCCCCAGCATTTT.

V gene TRBV28 combines with J gene TRBJ1-3; D call uncertain. The CDR3 loop spans 17 amino acids. Germline lookup yields CDR1 MDHEN and CDR2 SYDVKM. Trimming left V 6 bases short and J 0 bases short, with 18 bases between. The DNA of the CDR3 is TGTGCCAGCAGCCGTTCGGGTGGCGGAAGCTCTGGAAACACCATATATTTT. As protein: CASSRSGGGSSGNTIYF.

This clonotype was counted ten times or more. The chain recombines TRBV7-2 with TRBJ2-7; 7 positions agree with TRBD2. The CDR3 totals 15 residues. Germline assignment: CDR1 SGHTA and CDR2 FQGNSA. With 6 bases clipped from V and 3 bases from J, the junction kept 11 bases outside the gene matches. The CDR3 protein is CASSFLAGEFYEQYF. The CDR3 bases are TGTGCCAGCAGTTTCCTTGCGGGGGAATTCTACGAGCAGTACTTC.

The CDR3 sequence: CASSLGQVSYEQYF. The CDR3 DNA follows: TGTGCCAGCAGCTTAGGGCAGGTCTCCTACGAGCAGTACTTC. The chain carries TRBV7-2 and TRBJ2-7; D gene uncertain. This CDR3 contains 14 residues. Trimming removed 1 base at V and 0 bases at J, with 7 bases between. Germline V gene lookup returns CDR1 SGHTA and CDR2 FQGNSA.

This clonotype has only a few counts. J is TRBJ1-1 and V is TRBV19; TRBD1 matches at 7 bases. This CDR3 comprises 16 residues. Germline CDR1 LNHDA, CDR2 SQIVND (reference sequence). V lost 4 bases to trimming and J lost 5 bases; unmatched junction nucleotides: 13. The CDR3 DNA is TGTGCCAGTAGTAGGGCGGACAGGAGAACGAGGACTGAAGCTTTCTTT. Translated, it gives CASSRADRRTRTEAFF.

In this sample, this clonotype turned up many times. J is TRBJ2-1 and V is TRBV11-2, with 11 bases fitting TRBD2. This CDR3 spans 15 amino acids. Germline trimming cut 5 bases from V and 4 bases from J; bases unmatched to any gene: 4. CDR1 SGHAT and CDR2 FQNNGV come from the germline V gene. The CDR3 coding sequence is TGTGCCAGCAGCCCGGGACTAGCGGTTTACAATGAGCAGTTCTTC. Translation gives CASSPGLAVYNEQFF.

This clonotype has at least ten counts. The chain couples TRBV7-2 to TRBJ1-3; D gene uncertain. Looked up from germline, CDR1 is SGHTA and CDR2 is FQGNSA. The CDR3 contains 14 residues. V was shortened by 1 base and J by 7 bases, with 11 bases between the two germline ends. In DNA, the CDR3 is TGTGCCAGCAGCTTAGTGATACGGGGTAACACCATATATTTT. It encodes CASSLVIRGNTIYF.

This clonotype has a count of ten or more. This chain uses TRBV6-2 or TRBV6-3 with TRBJ2-7; a possible D gene is TRBD2 (5 bases). V lost 6 bases and J 0 bases, leaving 9 bases between the germline ends. This CDR3 is built from 13 residues. From germline, CDR1 is MNHEY and CDR2 SVGEGT. The CDR3 protein is CASRKGVSYEQYF. The CDR3 bases are TGTGCCAGCAGGAAGGGAGTCTCCTACGAGCAGTACTTC.